The rows below give T cell receptor beta chains drawn from one sample of a study of blood T cell repertoires in COVID-19. Only in-frame clones appear in the TCRdb table, and some are missing; sequencing was by immunoSEQ multiplex PCR. Of over 75,000 clones in the sample, around four fifths were seen once. Sequencing was done on a sample of peripheral blood. These receptors came from a human donor in a cohort sampled during active COVID-19. Both conserved end residues are part of each CDR3. Fields, in order: clone size, J gene, V gene, D gene, CDR3 DNA, CDR3 protein. The D gene is left open where the match is weak. Size is stated for part of the rows, as once, few or many counts, or as a class when the clone is expanded.

NA TRBJ2-5 TRBV2 NA TGTGCCAGCAGTGAAACCCAGATATATCCCCAAGAGACCCAGTACTTC CASSETQIYPQETQYF
once TRBJ2-7 TRBV28 TRBD1 TGTGCCAGCAGCTTAAACCCAGCCGGGACAGGGGGTGCCTACGAGCAGTACTTC CASSLNPAGTGGAYEQYF
NA TRBJ2-7 TRBV4-2 TRBD2 TGTGCCAGCAGCCAAGAAAAACAGCGGGAGTCCCACGAGCAGTACTTC CASSQEKQRESHEQYF
NA TRBJ1-4 TRBV2 TRBD1 TGTGCCAGCAGTGAGGGGACAGAATATGAAAAACTGTTTTTT CASSEGTEYEKLFF
NA TRBJ1-2 TRBV18 NA TGTGCCAGCTCACCTACGACAGACAATAACTATGGCTACACCTTC CASSPTTDNNYGYTF
NA TRBJ1-1 TRBV5-7 NA TGTGCCGCCCATGCGCCAACTGAAGCTTTCTTT CAAHAPTEAFF
NA TRBJ2-1 TRBV28 TRBD2 TGTGCCAGCAGTTCACTAGCGGGAGGGCCTGTCTACAATGAGCAGTTCTTC CASSSLAGGPVYNEQFF
NA TRBJ1-1 TRBV28 TRBD1 TGTGCCAGCAATCTTGGAGACAGGGCGGGAGGGGAAGCTTTCTTT CASNLGDRAGGEAFF
NA TRBJ2-3 TRBV16 NA TGTGCCAGCAGCCTCGGGGATACGCAGTATTTT CASSLGDTQYF
NA TRBJ2-1 TRBV20-1 NA TGCAGTGCTAGGAGAGACAATGAGCAGTTCTTC CSARRDNEQFF
NA TRBJ1-2 TRBV19 NA TGTGCCAGTAACGCGGGGGAAATCTATGGCTACACCTTC CASNAGEIYGYTF
NA TRBJ1-4 TRBV6-5 NA TGTGCCAGCAGAGCCGGAGGCTCTAATGAAAAACTGTTTTTT CASRAGGSNEKLFF
NA TRBJ1-5 TRBV28 NA TGTGCCAGCAGTCAAGCGATCGGGGTGAAGCCCCAGCATTTT CASSQAIGVKPQHF
NA TRBJ2-6 TRBV19 NA TGTGCCAGTAGCGGACACCTTGGACCTTCTGGGGCCAACGTCCTGACTTTC CASSGHLGPSGANVLTF
NA TRBJ2-3 TRBV2 TRBD2 TGTGCCAGCGTAAGACTAGCGGGGGACACAGATACGCAGTATTTT CASVRLAGDTDTQYF
once TRBJ1-1 TRBV5-1 TRBD1 TGCGCCAGCAGCTCCGGGACAGCAGCTTTCTTT CASSSGTAAFF
NA TRBJ2-1 TRBV6-1 TRBD2 TGTGCCAGCAGTGAGGTGACTAGCGGGCTTGAGCAGTTCTTC CASSEVTSGLEQFF
NA TRBJ1-2 TRBV2 TRBD1 TGTGCCAGCAGTGGGCAGGGGGCGATTTCTCCTGGCTACACCTTC CASSGQGAISPGYTF
NA TRBJ2-7 TRBV7-8 NA TGTGCCAGCAGCTTAGTTGGTTTGCGGGCGAGCTCCTACGAGCAGTACTTC CASSLVGLRASSYEQYF
NA TRBJ2-1 TRBV9 NA TGTGCCAGCAGCGTAGACCCCAGTTTTTCCAATGAGCAGTTCTTC CASSVDPSFSNEQFF
NA TRBJ1-2 TRBV5-1 NA TGCGCCAGCAGCCGGGGGGACGGTAACTATGGCTACACCTTC CASSRGDGNYGYTF
NA TRBJ2-1 TRBV28 TRBD2 TGTGCCAGCAGTTTACAAGGGACTAGCGGGACGAGAAATGAGCAGTTCTTC CASSLQGTSGTRNEQFF